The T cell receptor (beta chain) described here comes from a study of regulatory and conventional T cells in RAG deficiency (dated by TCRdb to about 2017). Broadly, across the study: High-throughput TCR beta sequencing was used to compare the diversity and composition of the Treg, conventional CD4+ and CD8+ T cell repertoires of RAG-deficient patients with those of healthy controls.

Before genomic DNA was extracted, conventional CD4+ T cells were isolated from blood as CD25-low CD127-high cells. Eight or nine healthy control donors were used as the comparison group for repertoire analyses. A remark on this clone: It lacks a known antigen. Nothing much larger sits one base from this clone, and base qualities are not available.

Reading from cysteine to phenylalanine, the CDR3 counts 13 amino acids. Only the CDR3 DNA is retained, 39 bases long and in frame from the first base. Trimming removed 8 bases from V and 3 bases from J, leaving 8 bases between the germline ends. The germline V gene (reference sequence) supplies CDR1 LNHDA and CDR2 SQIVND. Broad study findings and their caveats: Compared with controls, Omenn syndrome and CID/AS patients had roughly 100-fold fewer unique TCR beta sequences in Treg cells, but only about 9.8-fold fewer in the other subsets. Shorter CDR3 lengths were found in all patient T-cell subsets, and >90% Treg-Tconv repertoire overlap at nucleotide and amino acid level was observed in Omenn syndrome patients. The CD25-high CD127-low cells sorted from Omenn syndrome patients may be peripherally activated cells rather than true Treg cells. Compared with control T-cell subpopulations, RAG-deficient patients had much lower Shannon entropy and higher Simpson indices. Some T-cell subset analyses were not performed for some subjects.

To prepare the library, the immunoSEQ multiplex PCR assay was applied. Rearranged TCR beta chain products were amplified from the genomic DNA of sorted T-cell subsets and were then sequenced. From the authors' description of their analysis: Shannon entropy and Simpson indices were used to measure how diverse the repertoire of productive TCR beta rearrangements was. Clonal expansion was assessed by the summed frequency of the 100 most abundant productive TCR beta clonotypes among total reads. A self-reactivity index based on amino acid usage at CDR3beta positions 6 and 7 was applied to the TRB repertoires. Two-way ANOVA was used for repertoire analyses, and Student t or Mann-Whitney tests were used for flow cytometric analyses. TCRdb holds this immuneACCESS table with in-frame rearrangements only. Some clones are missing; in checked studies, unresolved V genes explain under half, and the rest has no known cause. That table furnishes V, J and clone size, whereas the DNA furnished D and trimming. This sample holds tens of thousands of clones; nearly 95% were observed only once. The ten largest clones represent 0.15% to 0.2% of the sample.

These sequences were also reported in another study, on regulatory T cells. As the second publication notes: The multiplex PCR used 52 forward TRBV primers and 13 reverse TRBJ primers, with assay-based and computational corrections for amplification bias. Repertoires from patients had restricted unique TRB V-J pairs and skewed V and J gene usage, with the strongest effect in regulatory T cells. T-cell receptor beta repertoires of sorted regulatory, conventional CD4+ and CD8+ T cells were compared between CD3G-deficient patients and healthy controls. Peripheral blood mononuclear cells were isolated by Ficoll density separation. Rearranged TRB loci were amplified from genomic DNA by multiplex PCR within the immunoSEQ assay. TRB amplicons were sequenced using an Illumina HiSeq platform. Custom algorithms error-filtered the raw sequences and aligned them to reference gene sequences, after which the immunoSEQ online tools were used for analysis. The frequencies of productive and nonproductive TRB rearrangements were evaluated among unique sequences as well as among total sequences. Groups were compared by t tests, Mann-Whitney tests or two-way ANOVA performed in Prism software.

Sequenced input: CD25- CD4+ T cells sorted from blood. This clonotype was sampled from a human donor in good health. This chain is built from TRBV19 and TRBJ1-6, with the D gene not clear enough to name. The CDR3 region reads CASSGGYNSPLHF. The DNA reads TGTGCCAGTTCGGGTGGCTATAATTCACCCCTCCACTTT.